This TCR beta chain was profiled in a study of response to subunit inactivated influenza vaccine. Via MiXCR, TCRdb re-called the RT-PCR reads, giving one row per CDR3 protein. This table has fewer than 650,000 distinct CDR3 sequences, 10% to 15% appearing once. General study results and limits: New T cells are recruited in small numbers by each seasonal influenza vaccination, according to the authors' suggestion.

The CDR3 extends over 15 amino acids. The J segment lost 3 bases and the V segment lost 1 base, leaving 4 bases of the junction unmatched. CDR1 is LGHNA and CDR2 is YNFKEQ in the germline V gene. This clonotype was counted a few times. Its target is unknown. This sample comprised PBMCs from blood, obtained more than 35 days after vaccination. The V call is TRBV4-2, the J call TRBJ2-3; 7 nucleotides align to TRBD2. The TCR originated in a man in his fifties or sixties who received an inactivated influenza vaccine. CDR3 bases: TGTGCCAGCAGCCAAGGCGGGAGAGGTACAGATACGCAGTATTTT. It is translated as CASSQGGRGTDTQYF.